This T cell receptor (beta chain) was retrieved from a study of blood T cell repertoires in COVID-19. Study at large: From the United States, Italy and Spain came samples of acute and convalescent COVID-19. PBMCs, B-cell-depleted T cells, or T cells provided the cDNA or gDNA that made up the material.

The V end was cut by 2 bases, the J end by 2 bases, with 10 bases between. Germline assignment: CDR1 SGHRS and CDR2 YFSETQ. This CDR3 contains 14 residues. In the study's own analysis: How many nucleated cells were present was estimated from reference gene primer amplification. TCRdb keeps only in-frame clones here, not all; method: immunoSEQ multiplex PCR. The V and J calls and clone size were taken over from that table, and D and trimming were inferred from the DNA. The sample has fewer than 250,000 clones, 85% to 90% seen once. The sequenced sample was peripheral blood. This clonotype was sampled from a woman between 50 and 59 years old with acute or convalescent COVID-19. V usage is TRBV5-1 and J usage is TRBJ2-5; D may be TRBD1 (6 bases). The CDR3 loop reads CASSFQGLQETQYF. CDR3 sequence (DNA): TGCGCCAGCAGCTTCCAGGGGTTGCAAGAGACCCAGTACTTC. Based on the CDR3 plus reference TRBV5-1 and TRBJ2-5, the full variable domain is KAGVTQTPRYLIKTRGQQVTLSCSPISGHRSVSWYQQTPGQGLQFLFEYFSETQRNKGNFPGRFSGRQFSNSRSEMNVSTLELGDSALYLCASSFQGLQETQYFGPGTRLLVL.